A single sample gave rise to the 28 T cell receptor beta chains below, sequenced in a study of tumor-infiltrating lymphocytes in primary liver carcinoma. RNA isolated from unsorted whole blood supplied the blood RNA, with germline DNA also extracted. Starting from roughly 0.5 ug of total RNA, TCR beta cDNA was produced with a primer in the constant region. For TCR beta, libraries were produced by three nested multiplex PCR rounds using slightly modified ARM-PCR. The first two PCR rounds, roughly 9 cycles each, used TRBV1-TRBV30 forward primers and a C-beta reverse primer. TCRdb reprocessed the multiplex PCR reads with MiXCR, giving one entry per CDR3 protein. The data show about 310,000 distinct CDR3 sequences, 65% seen once. Sequenced sample: peripheral blood. The receptors were sampled from a man between 35 and 55 years old with primary liver carcinoma and hepatitis B virus infection.

A word on this clonotype: A read error may produce the germline difference seen at one junction end. The V call is TRBV29-1, the J call TRBJ2-7; 9 nucleotides match TRBD1. The CDR3 covers 20 residues. CDR1 and CDR2 (germline): SQVTM, ANQGSEA. DNA for the CDR3: TGCTGCGTTGAAACTCTAAATAAGGGGACAGGGTCCACGATCTCCTACGAGCAGTACTTC. As protein: CCVETLNKGTGSTISYEQYF.

This clonotype was observed once. At one end, the junction sequence differs from germline, possibly due to a read error. V gene TRBV12-5 combines with J gene TRBJ1-2, with no clear D. Germline loops: CDR1 LGHNT, CDR2 FRNRAP. The CDR3 consists of 14 residues. The CDR3 loop is CASGKDGPLYGYTF. As DNA, the CDR3 is TGTGCTAGTGGCAAGGACGGCCCCCTCTATGGTTACACCTTC.

This clonotype was seen more than once but under ten times. A read error may produce the germline difference seen at one junction end. CDR3 in amino acids: CASSQDSARRTGEPFF. In DNA form, the CDR3 reads TGCGCCAGCAGCCAAGATTCGGCCCGGAGAACCGGGGAGCCGTTTTTT. The gene calls are TRBV4-3 and TRBJ2-2, with D maybe TRBD2 (5 bases). The germline V gene has CDR1 LGHNA and CDR2 YSLEER. This CDR3 comprises 16 residues.

On this clonotype: Given a much more abundant clone one base away, this may be a read error. Written as DNA, the CDR3 is TGTGCCAGCAGTCTCGGAGGTTGGGAGACCCACTACTTC. Encoded protein: CASSLGGWETHYF. J is TRBJ2-5 and V is TRBV12-3 or TRBV12-4; a possible D gene is TRBD2 (5 bases). The CDR3 consists of 13 residues.

The chain couples TRBV29-1 to TRBJ2-5; the match to TRBD2 covers 11 bases. This CDR3 is built from 14 residues. J lost 7 bases, V lost 8 bases, and 12 bases had no gene match. The germline gives CDR1 SQVTM, CDR2 ANQGSEA. DNA for the CDR3: TGCAGCTCTTTCGGAACTAGCGGGAGCGGGACCCAGTACTTC. Translation gives CSSFGTSGSGTQYF.

This clonotype has more than one count but fewer than ten. This could be a read error, since a much larger clone is one nucleotide away. The CDR3 bases are TGTGCCAGCAGCCCACGAGGACTAGCGGACCAAGAGATCCAGTACTTC. Translation: CASSPRGLADQEIQYF. The chain has TRBV6-5 and TRBJ2-5; 10 positions agree with TRBD2. This CDR3 region has 16 residues. Germline V gene sequence: CDR1 MNHEY, CDR2 SVGAGI.

Concerning this clonotype itself: Given a much more abundant clone one base away, this may be a read error. J is TRBJ2-2 and V is TRBV14, with D uncertain. CDR3 size: 11 residues. V shed 2 bases and J shed 9 bases, with 4 bases lying between them. Germline CDR1 is SGHDN and CDR2 is FVKESK. The CDR3 DNA follows: TGTGCCAGCAGCCAAATGCGGGAGCTGTTTTTT. This encodes CASSQMRELFF.

There are many counts of this clonotype. V usage is TRBV6-1 and J usage is TRBJ2-3, with a possible D match to TRBD1 (6 bases). Germline assignment: CDR1 MNHNS and CDR2 SASEGT. The CDR3 is made up of 12 amino acids. Trimming cost V 4 bases and J 9 bases, with 11 bases left between them. Written as DNA, the CDR3 is TGTGCCAGCAGTGCAGGGGACCCCACGCAGTATTTT. This encodes CASSAGDPTQYF.

Of note for this clonotype: A much larger clone lies a single base off, so this may be a read error. No conserved phenylalanine or tryptophan is present at the end of the CDR3, so a read error is the likely explanation. This chain joins TRBV6-2 or TRBV6-3 and TRBJ2-5; tentative D call: TRBD1 (5 bases). In germline, CDR1 is MNHEY, CDR2 SVGEGT. The ends were cut back, 2 bases at V and 5 bases at J, with 15 bases in the middle. The length of the CDR3 is 15 residues. Here the CDR3 reads CASSYGQGKVETQYL. The CDR3 DNA is TGTGCCAGCAGTTACGGGCAGGGAAAAGTGGAGACCCAGTACCTC.

V usage is TRBV29-1 and J usage is TRBJ1-1; D gene unclear. The CDR3 has 13 amino acids. V was shortened by 5 bases and J by 8 bases, with 18 bases between the two germline ends. Per the germline V gene, CDR1 is SQVTM and CDR2 is ANQGSEA. The CDR3 region has the DNA TGCAGCGTTTCCCCAGGTCGGAAGACCGAAGCTTTCTTT. It codes for CSVSPGRKTEAFF.

As for this clonotype: This may be a read error: a much more frequent sequence differs by one nucleotide. The CDR3 does not close with the conserved phenylalanine or tryptophan, likely indicating a read error. The V and J genes are TRBV4-3 and TRBJ2-5; the D call may be TRBD1 or TRBD2 (5 bases each). The CDR3 runs 14 residues. The germline CDR1 and CDR2 sequences are LGHNA and YSLEER. With 11 bases removed from V and 5 bases from J, the gap between germline ends came to 21 bases. CDR3 residues: CAGAGERVRETQYS. DNA for the CDR3: TGCGCCGGGGCCGGGGAGAGGGTGAGGGAGACCCAGTACTCC.

About this clonotype: A single base separates this from a much larger clone, so it may be a read error. This chain joins TRBV10-3 and TRBJ1-2, with 7 positions matching TRBD1. Trimming took 8 bases from V and 4 from J; bases not matched to a gene: 10. This CDR3 is 14 amino acids long. In germline, CDR1 is ENHRY, CDR2 SYGVKD. In DNA, the CDR3 is TGTGCCATCTGTGTACGGGGACAGAGCTATGGCTACACCTTC. Translation gives CAICVRGQSYGYTF.

The chain recombines TRBV11-2 with TRBJ2-3; 11 nucleotides align to TRBD1. Germline V lookup: CDR1 SGHAT, CDR2 FQNNGV. This CDR3 spans 17 amino acids. Losses at the gene ends were 9 bases for V and 10 bases for J; bases not matched to a gene: 21. The CDR3 bases are TGTGCCAGAAGCCCCCTCGGAGGACAGGGGGCGATCAGTTCGCAGTATTTT. It yields the protein CARSPLGGQGAISSQYF.

This clonotype was found many times. V gene TRBV10-2 combines with J gene TRBJ1-1; D remains unclear. V was cut by 8 bases and J by 5 bases, with 12 bases left in between. From germline, CDR1 is WSHSY and CDR2 SAAADI. The CDR3 loop spans 12 amino acids. CDR3 in DNA: TGCGCCAGCCGGATAGGACGGACTGAAGCTTTCTTT. As protein: CASRIGRTEAFF.

The V gene is TRBV12-3 or TRBV12-4, the J gene TRBJ1-5, with D perhaps TRBD1 (6 bases). V lost 9 bases, J lost 1 base, and 13 bases lay in between. This CDR3 comprises 14 residues. CDR3 bases: TGTGCCAGAGGTCACAGGGACAGCAATCAGCCCCAGCATTTT. Translation gives CARGHRDSNQPQHF.

V usage is TRBV6-4 and J usage is TRBJ2-7; tentative D call: TRBD2 (5 bases). Trimming removed 3 bases from V and 0 bases from J, with 12 bases in between. The length of the CDR3 is 15 residues. Germline V lookup: CDR1 MRHNA, CDR2 SNTAGT. CDR3 residues: CASSEGTGSSYEQYF. CDR3 in DNA: TGTGCCAGCAGTGAGGGTACTGGGAGCTCCTACGAGCAGTACTTC.

The table lists this clonotype with many counts. The chain combines TRBV29-1 with TRBJ2-1, with D perhaps matching TRBD2 (6 bases). V lost 4 bases to trimming and J lost 4 bases, with 26 bases between them. The germline gives CDR1 SQVTM, CDR2 ANQGSEA. The length of the CDR3 is 18 residues. CDR3 amino acids: CSVVASSGSVRHYNEQFF. The DNA for the CDR3 is TGCAGCGTTGTGGCGAGTAGCGGATCGGTTCGACATTACAATGAGCAGTTCTTC.

J is TRBJ1-1 and V is TRBV11-3; D is undetermined. V lost 6 bases and J lost 4, with 12 bases in between. The germline V gene encodes CDR1 SGHNT and CDR2 YENEEA. The CDR3 covers 13 residues. DNA for the CDR3: TGTGCCAGCAGTCGCACGGAGGGCACTGAAGCTTTCTTT. Encoded protein: CASSRTEGTEAFF.

Comments on this clonotype: The junction departs from the called germline gene at one end, perhaps through a read error. This sequence joins TRBV6-6 and TRBJ2-2, with unresolved D. The CDR3 covers 15 residues. CDR1 MNHNY and CDR2 SVGAGI come from the germline V gene (reference sequence). As DNA, the CDR3 is TGTGGCAGCAGTTACGGACCAGAGTCCACCGGGGAGCTGTTTTTT. Encoded protein: CGSSYGPESTGELFF.

V usage is TRBV6-6 and J usage is TRBJ1-5; 10 bases agree with TRBD1. Germline CDR1 reads MNHNY; CDR2 reads SVGAGI (reference sequence). The CDR3 totals 16 residues. V lost 5 bases and J lost 6; bases outside the gene matches: 10. The CDR3 loop is CASSHGGTGVGQPQHF. The DNA of the CDR3 is TGTGCCAGCAGTCACGGCGGGACAGGGGTGGGTCAGCCCCAGCATTTT.

Of note for this clonotype: A much more abundant neighbour one base away suggests this may be a read error. The chain is built from TRBV29-1 and TRBJ1-2; D perhaps matches TRBD1 (6 bases). The germline V gene encodes CDR1 SQVTM and CDR2 ANQGSEA. The CDR3 loop spans 12 amino acids. The CDR3 DNA sequence: TGCAGCGCCCGGACAGTCCACCCTGGCCACACCTTC. Encoded protein: CSARTVHPGHTF.

This clonotype was detected a few times. CDR3 DNA: TGCGCCAGCAGCCAAGATTTAGGAGGACAGAGCCCCACAGATACGCAGTATTTT. Protein sequence: CASSQDLGGQSPTDTQYF. The chain recombines TRBV4-3 with TRBJ2-3; tentative D call: TRBD1 (6 bases). The V gene's germline CDR1 is LGHNA and CDR2 YSLEER. V was cut by 0 bases and J by 2 bases, with 18 bases left in between. The CDR3 is 18 residues long.

A few counts support this clonotype. A clone one base away is much larger, so this may be a read error. The V call is TRBV29-1, the J call TRBJ2-6, with D unclear. Germline V gene sequence: CDR1 SQVTM, CDR2 ANQGSEA. The CDR3 is 13 residues long. CDR3 in DNA: TGCGGCGTTGACCCCTCCGGGGCCAACGTCCTGACTTTC. Translation gives CGVDPSGANVLTF.

This clonotype showed up just a few times. The CDR3 ends on some other residue instead of the conserved phenylalanine or tryptophan, so this is likely a read error. The gene calls are TRBV13 and TRBJ1-6; no clear D gene. V was cut by 7 bases and J by 4 bases, with 11 bases left in between. Germline V gives CDR1 PRHDT, CDR2 FYEKMQ (reference sequence). The CDR3 totals 14 residues. Here the CDR3 DNA reads TGTGCCAGCAAACGGGCAGGTTATAATTCACCCCTCCACTCT. It encodes CASKRAGYNSPLHS.

At least ten counts were recorded for this clonotype. The chain links TRBV5-4 to TRBJ2-5, with TRBD2 matching 7 bases. With V trimmed by 2 bases and J by 3 bases, 1 base remained unmatched. This CDR3 comprises 13 residues. From germline, CDR1 is SGHNT and CDR2 YYREEE (reference sequence). The CDR3 is CASSLRGEETQYF. CDR3 bases: TGTGCCAGCAGCTTACGGGGGGAAGAGACCCAGTACTTC.

As regards this clonotype: At one end the junction does not follow the germline gene, possibly because of a read error. The CDR3 protein is CASRRTSGSRDVANTRYF. The CDR3 bases are TGTGCCAGCAGACGGACTAGCGGGAGTCGTGACGTGGCAAATACGCGGTATTTT. This chain links TRBV11-1 with TRBJ2-3, with 13 bases identical to TRBD2. Germline CDR1 SGHAT, CDR2 FQDESV (reference sequence). The CDR3 is made up of 18 amino acids. The complete variable domain, with remaining parts taken from reference TRBV11-1 and TRBJ2-3, reads EAEVAQSPRYKITEKSQAVAFWCDPISGHATLYWYRQILGQGPELLVQFQDESVVDDSQLPKDRFSAERLKGVDSTLKIQPAELGDSAMYLCASRRTSGSRDVANTRYFGPGTRLTVL.

The rearrangement uses TRBV5-5 and TRBJ1-2, with D perhaps matching TRBD1 (5 bases). The ends were cut back, 2 bases at V and 7 bases at J, with 18 bases in the middle. CDR1 and CDR2 from the germline V gene are SGHKS and YYEKEE (reference sequence). This CDR3 region has 15 residues. CDR3 nucleotide sequence: TGTGCCAGCAGCTTCCAGGGCCAAATTACAATTGGCTACACCTTC. Its translation: CASSFQGQITIGYTF.

The V gene is TRBV11-2, the J gene TRBJ1-1, with D tentatively TRBD1 (5 bases). Per the germline V gene, CDR1 is SGHAT and CDR2 is FQNNGV. The CDR3 is made up of 14 amino acids. The CDR3 nucleotides are TGTGCTAGCGGCTTAAGGCTGGGGGTAGCTGAAGCTTTCTTT. Protein sequence: CASGLRLGVAEAFF.